This entry lists 2 T cell receptor beta chains sequenced from one sample in a study of human T cells and chemical hapten exposure. MiXCR, applied by TCRdb to the RACE reads, yields one record per CDR3 protein. Of roughly 120,000 distinct CDR3 sequences in the sample, about a tenth were seen once. Specified time point: patch test 2, 6 weeks after DPC sensitization. This sample's treatment: therapeutic diphenylcyclopropenone sensitization with weekly scalp DPC. The starting material was whole blood, obtained in connection with sensitization to the hapten diphenylcyclopropenone (DPC). Receptors were obtained from a woman between 40 and 50 years old with alopecia areata. Some clones in this sample may be carry-over from other donors' samples.

This clonotype showed up many times. This chain joins TRBV7-8 and TRBJ1-1; TRBD1 is a possible D gene (6 bases). Trimming pared 5 bases from V and 5 bases from J, leaving 15 bases between. Germline V gene data show CDR1 as SGHVS and CDR2 as FQNEAQ. The CDR3 runs 14 residues. The CDR3 nucleotides are TGTGCCAGCAGCAGGGGGGTGTCGGGAACTGAAGCTTTCTTT. This sequence encodes CASSRGVSGTEAFF.

This sequence joins TRBV19 and TRBJ1-5; D possibly corresponds to TRBD1 (6 bases). Germline CDR1 and CDR2: LNHDA and SQIVND (reference sequence). CDR3 length: 12 residues. V lost 3 bases and J lost 11, with 11 bases in between. The CDR3 reads CASSIRGEAQHF. The CDR3 DNA sequence: TGTGCCAGTAGTATCAGGGGAGAGGCCCAGCATTTT.